A selection of T cell receptor beta chains follows, all from one sample in a study of T cell repertoires in cytomegalovirus infection. No cognate antigen is known for these TCRs. TCRdb analysed the reads with MiXCR anew, one entry per CDR3 protein. The sample has roughly 990,000 distinct CDR3 sequences; about 33% are singletons. This specimen was cultured CD8+ T cells from PBMCs, taken from culture after CMV antigen stimulation. The origin of the receptors is a human donor in good health (CMV status not recorded). Some clones in this sample may be carry-over from other donors' samples. CDR3s include the opening cysteine and the closing phenylalanine or tryptophan. A D gene is named only where the DNA matches it firmly. Only part of the rows carry a size: once, few, many, or a class if the clone is expanded.

v_call: TRBV19
clone_size: -
d_call: -
j_call: TRBJ2-7
cdr3_nt: TGTGCCAGTAGTATAGGTACCTCCTCCTACGAGCAGTACTTC
cdr3_aa: CASSIGTSSYEQYF

v_call: TRBV7-8
clone_size: many
d_call: -
j_call: TRBJ1-5
cdr3_nt: TGTGCCAGCAGCTTAATCCCGGGAGGCAATCAGCCCCAGCATTTT
cdr3_aa: CASSLIPGGNQPQHF

v_call: TRBV6-2/TRBV6-3
clone_size: -
d_call: TRBD1
j_call: TRBJ1-6
cdr3_nt: TGTGCCAACAGTTACCGCCGGGACAGGGGGAACGATTCACCCCTCCACTTT
cdr3_aa: CANSYRRDRGNDSPLHF

v_call: TRBV13
clone_size: -
d_call: -
j_call: TRBJ1-2
cdr3_nt: TGTGCCAGCAGCTTCCGAGGACGGAGCGGAAACTATGGCTACACCTTC
cdr3_aa: CASSFRGRSGNYGYTF

v_call: TRBV7-8
clone_size: many
d_call: -
j_call: TRBJ2-3
cdr3_nt: TGTGCCAGCAGCCTAAAAGGCAGGGAGGTCACAGATACGCAGTATTTT
cdr3_aa: CASSLKGREVTDTQYF

v_call: TRBV6-2/TRBV6-3
clone_size: few
d_call: -
j_call: TRBJ1-1
cdr3_nt: TGTGCCAGCAGTTACGCGGACGGATCGATGAACACTGAAGCTTTCTTT
cdr3_aa: CASSYADGSMNTEAFF

v_call: TRBV7-9
clone_size: few
d_call: -
j_call: TRBJ2-7
cdr3_nt: TGTGCCAGCAGCCCTCCCCAACTCCGGGACCTACGATCCTACGAGCAGTACTTC
cdr3_aa: CASSPPQLRDLRSYEQYF

v_call: TRBV28
clone_size: -
d_call: TRBD1
j_call: TRBJ1-5
cdr3_nt: TGTGCCAGCAGGCTACGACAGGGGGCCAGGCAGCCCCAGCATTTT
cdr3_aa: CASRLRQGARQPQHF

v_call: TRBV27
clone_size: few
d_call: -
j_call: TRBJ2-2
cdr3_nt: TGTGCCAGCCACGGGACGGCCGGGACCGGGGAGCTGTTTTTT
cdr3_aa: CASHGTAGTGELFF

v_call: TRBV15
clone_size: -
d_call: -
j_call: TRBJ2-3
cdr3_nt: TGTGCCACCAGCAGGGGCAGGGGGGGCACAGATACGCAGTATTTT
cdr3_aa: CATSRGRGGTDTQYF

v_call: TRBV12-3/TRBV12-4
clone_size: -
d_call: -
j_call: TRBJ1-1
cdr3_nt: TGTGCCAGCAGTCCCCCCAACCAGCCCGCTTTCTTT
cdr3_aa: CASSPPNQPAFF

v_call: TRBV19
clone_size: -
d_call: -
j_call: TRBJ2-1
cdr3_nt: TGTGCCAGTAGTATAGGGACAGACTCCTACAATGAGCAGTTCTTC
cdr3_aa: CASSIGTDSYNEQFF

v_call: TRBV27
clone_size: -
d_call: TRBD1
j_call: TRBJ2-1
cdr3_nt: TGTGCCAGCAGCCCGGGACAGGTCCTTGAGCAGTTCTTC
cdr3_aa: CASSPGQVLEQFF

v_call: TRBV10-3
clone_size: few
d_call: TRBD1
j_call: TRBJ2-3
cdr3_nt: TGTGCCATCCTCACTAGACAGGGGATGACAGATACGCAGTATTTT
cdr3_aa: CAILTRQGMTDTQYF

v_call: TRBV6-5
clone_size: -
d_call: -
j_call: TRBJ1-1
cdr3_nt: TGTGCCAGCAGCGTCACGAGTACGAACACTGAAGCTTTCTTT
cdr3_aa: CASSVTSTNTEAFF

v_call: TRBV19
clone_size: few
d_call: -
j_call: TRBJ2-3
cdr3_nt: TGTGCCAGTAGTGTGCAGGGGTATAGCACAGATACGCAGTATTTT
cdr3_aa: CASSVQGYSTDTQYF

v_call: TRBV7-6
clone_size: few
d_call: -
j_call: TRBJ1-1
cdr3_nt: TGTGCCAGCAGCTTAGTTCAGGGCCCCATTGGACAGCCCAACACTGAAGCTTTCTTT
cdr3_aa: CASSLVQGPIGQPNTEAFF

v_call: TRBV4-2
clone_size: few
d_call: TRBD1
j_call: TRBJ1-2
cdr3_nt: TGTGCCAGCAGCCAAGATACAGTCAGGGGGCTGGATGGCTACACCTTC
cdr3_aa: CASSQDTVRGLDGYTF

v_call: TRBV7-9
clone_size: -
d_call: TRBD1
j_call: TRBJ1-1
cdr3_nt: TGTGCCATCCGACAGGGTTGGGGCACTGAAACTTTCTTT
cdr3_aa: CAIRQGWGTETFF

v_call: TRBV9
clone_size: -
d_call: -
j_call: TRBJ2-3
cdr3_nt: TGTGCCAGCAGCGGGGGGGGCTCGTTTGGTGATACGCAGTATTTT
cdr3_aa: CASSGGGSFGDTQYF

v_call: TRBV5-5
clone_size: many
d_call: TRBD1
j_call: TRBJ1-2
cdr3_nt: TGTGCCAGCAGCTCACAGACAGGGTGGGGCGGCTACACCTTC
cdr3_aa: CASSSQTGWGGYTF

v_call: TRBV27
clone_size: -
d_call: TRBD1
j_call: TRBJ2-7
cdr3_nt: TGTGCCAGCAGCCCGACAGGGTACGGGTTCTACGAGCAGTACTTC
cdr3_aa: CASSPTGYGFYEQYF

v_call: TRBV7-3
clone_size: few
d_call: -
j_call: TRBJ2-3
cdr3_nt: TGTGCCAGCAGCTCCGTTGGTGGCGGCGGGGAAAGCACAGATACGCAGTATTTT
cdr3_aa: CASSSVGGGGESTDTQYF

v_call: TRBV28
clone_size: -
d_call: TRBD2
j_call: TRBJ2-3
cdr3_nt: TGTGCCAGCAGTTCCCGGACTAGCGGGGGGGCGGGTACGCAGTATTTT
cdr3_aa: CASSSRTSGGAGTQYF